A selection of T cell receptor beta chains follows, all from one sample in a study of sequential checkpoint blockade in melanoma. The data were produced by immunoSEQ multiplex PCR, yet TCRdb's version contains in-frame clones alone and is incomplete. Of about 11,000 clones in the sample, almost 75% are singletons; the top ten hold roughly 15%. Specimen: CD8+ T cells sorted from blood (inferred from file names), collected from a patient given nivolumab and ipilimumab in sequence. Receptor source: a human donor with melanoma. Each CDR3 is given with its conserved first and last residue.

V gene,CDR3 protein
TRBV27,CASSAQQGLEAFF
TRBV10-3,CAISDTVAQPQHF
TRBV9,CASSHGTSGGGATQYF
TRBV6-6,CASSYSRLAGDYEQYF
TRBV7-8,CASSLFGAEPQHF
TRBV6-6,CASSWLLALALNEQFF
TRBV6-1,CASSEAVGGSYEQYF
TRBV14,CASSQGLGVYEQYF
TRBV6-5,CASSPRGEIDGYTF
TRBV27,CASSLGTGGYNEQFF
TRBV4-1,CASSPPTSGRAAETQYF
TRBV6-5,CASSFTGTGKYTF
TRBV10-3,CAISTGGWDIQYF
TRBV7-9,CASSFGSSYNEQFF
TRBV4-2,CASSQEESGGSYEQYF
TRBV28,CASSRTGKGETQYF
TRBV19,CASSIPPRDEQYF
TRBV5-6,CASSLEWDRTRHEQYF
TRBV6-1,CASSPLAGAYEQYF
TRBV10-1,CASSESGGGPTYEQYF
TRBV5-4,CASSLPPSYEQYF